The 30 T cell receptor beta chains reported below all come from one sample, sequenced in a study of T cells in Graves' hyperthyroidism and ophthalmopathy. TCR beta CDR3 regions were amplified from RNA transcripts. The HTBI set primed first-round TCR CDR3 RT-PCR. TCRdb processed the multiplex PCR reads anew with MiXCR; each CDR3 protein has one entry. Here the sample spans a few hundred thousand distinct CDR3 sequences, approximately 15% being singletons. Specimen: blood. The receptors derive from a woman aged 30 to 39 with Graves' hyperthyroidism that later progressed to Graves' ophthalmopathy.

This clonotype was detected many times. The chain combines TRBV7-2 with TRBJ2-1; TRBD2 matches at 14 bases. V was pared by 5 bases and J by 8 bases, with 2 bases of the junction left unmatched. The CDR3 has 14 residues. Germline lookup yields CDR1 SGHTA and CDR2 FQGNSA. CDR3 sequence: CASSRLAGGDEQFF. The CDR3 DNA sequence: TGTGCCAGCAGCAGACTAGCGGGAGGGGATGAGCAGTTCTTC.

This clonotype has at least ten counts. The chain links TRBV12-5 to TRBJ2-4; 10 bases line up with TRBD1. V trimming: 6 bases; J trimming: 6 bases; junction bases outside the gene matches: 8. The CDR3 covers 15 residues. Germline CDR1 is LGHNT and CDR2 is FRNRAP. The CDR3 DNA reads as TGTGCTAGTGGCCCCGGACAGGGGGAGGGAAACATTCAGTACTTC. Protein product: CASGPGQGEGNIQYF.

At least ten counts were recorded for this clonotype. Written as DNA, the CDR3 is TGTGCCAGCACCTACGGGGGACAGGGGTCAGATACGCAGTATTTT. Its protein product is CASTYGGQGSDTQYF. The rearrangement joins TRBV2 to TRBJ2-3; TRBD1 agrees at 10 bases. With 7 bases clipped from V and 4 bases from J, the junction kept 8 bases outside the gene matches. This CDR3 region has 15 residues. The germline V gene has CDR1 SNHLY and CDR2 FYNNEI.

This clonotype was seen at least ten times. This sequence joins TRBV28 and TRBJ1-1; 10 nucleotides line up with TRBD1. Losses at the gene ends were 4 bases for V and 3 bases for J; bases not matched to a gene: 5. The CDR3 has 15 residues. In germline, CDR1 is MDHEN, CDR2 SYDVKM. The CDR3 DNA follows: TGTGCCAGCAGTTCCCCCGGGACAGGGGACACTGAAGCTTTCTTT. It codes for CASSSPGTGDTEAFF.

There are many counts of this clonotype. The CDR3 coding sequence is TGTGCCAGCAGTTACGCCGGGACAGAAGCAACTAATGAAAAACTGTTTTTT. Its protein product is CASSYAGTEATNEKLFF. The chain recombines TRBV6-5 with TRBJ1-4; 7 bases are a match to TRBD1. Per germline, CDR1 MNHEY and CDR2 SVGAGI. V trimming: 2 bases; J trimming: 0 bases; junction bases outside the gene matches: 6. CDR3 length equals 17 residues.

The rearrangement joins TRBV28 to TRBJ1-2; TRBD1 might be the D (5 bases). V was trimmed by 8 bases and J by 1 base, leaving 14 bases between them. Germline CDR1 MDHEN, CDR2 SYDVKM. The CDR3 runs 14 residues. The CDR3 sequence: CASFEGRINYGYTF. The CDR3 DNA sequence: TGTGCCAGCTTTGAGGGGCGGATTAACTATGGCTACACCTTC.

This clonotype was seen a few times. The CDR3 loop is CAISEGGLTYEQYF. DNA for the CDR3: TGTGCCATCAGTGAGGGGGGACTGACCTACGAGCAGTACTTC. The chain joins TRBV10-3 to TRBJ2-7; tentatively, D is TRBD2 (6 bases). The CDR3 has 14 residues. V was shortened by 2 bases and J by 2 bases, with 10 bases between the two germline ends. Germline CDR1 and CDR2: ENHRY and SYGVKD.

This clonotype has ten or more counts. The J gene is TRBJ2-7, the V gene TRBV12-3 or TRBV12-4; TRBD1 matches at 7 bases. V gave up 6 bases and J gave up 4 bases; unmatched junction bases: 3. The CDR3 is 12 amino acids. The CDR3 DNA follows: TGTGCCAGCAGGGAGACAGGGTACGAGCAGTACTTC. The encoded protein is CASRETGYEQYF.

This clonotype was counted many times. This rearrangement joins TRBV5-6 to TRBJ1-6; no reliable D call. Germline lookup yields CDR1 SGHDT and CDR2 YYEEEE. This CDR3 has 14 amino acids. Between the trimmed V and J ends, which lost 1 base and 6 bases, there was a span of 8 bases. CDR3: CASSLPDVNSPLHF. The CDR3 region has the DNA TGTGCCAGCAGCTTGCCGGATGTTAATTCACCCCTCCACTTT.

In its sample, this clonotype was seen many times. The V gene is TRBV7-3, the J gene TRBJ2-3, with 10 positions matching TRBD1. The germline gives CDR1 SGHTA, CDR2 FQGTGA. The V and J ends lost 5 bases and 4 bases, in that order; junction bases with no gene match: 6. The CDR3 sequence is 15 residues long. The CDR3: CASSPTGTGADTQYF. In DNA, the CDR3 is TGTGCCAGCAGCCCTACCGGGACAGGGGCAGATACGCAGTATTTT.

This clonotype was observed many times. The chain recombines TRBV30 with TRBJ1-6, with D possibly TRBD1 on 5 matching bases. This CDR3 spans 14 amino acids. Trimming removed 1 base at V and 5 bases at J, with 9 bases between. Germline CDR1 is GTSNPN and CDR2 is SVGIG (reference sequence). In DNA, the CDR3 is TGTGCCTGGAGTGGCAGGGCGAATAATTCACCCCTCCACTTT. Encoded protein: CAWSGRANNSPLHF.

Many counts were recorded for this clonotype. The chain links TRBV5-1 to TRBJ2-3, with 9 bases matching TRBD2. The V gene end was trimmed by 4 bases and the J gene end by 6 bases; junction bases not matched to a gene: 15. Germline CDR1 and CDR2: SGHRS and YFSETQ. The CDR3 is made up of 17 amino acids. CDR3 sequence: CASSMGTGLASSDTQYF. DNA of the CDR3: TGCGCCAGCAGCATGGGGACGGGACTAGCATCCTCGGATACGCAGTATTTT. Full variable domain (rest looked up from reference TRBV5-1 and TRBJ2-3): KAGVTQTPRYLIKTRGQQVTLSCSPISGHRSVSWYQQTPGQGLQFLFEYFSETQRNKGNFPGRFSGRQFSNSRSEMNVSTLELGDSALYLCASSMGTGLASSDTQYFGPGTRLTVL.

This clonotype was observed a handful of times. This chain uses TRBV19 with TRBJ1-5; D ambiguous. The CDR3 consists of 14 residues. Trimming stripped 3 bases from V and 7 bases from J, with 13 bases between. Looked up from germline, CDR1 is LNHDA and CDR2 is SQIVND (reference sequence). In DNA form, the CDR3 reads TGTGCCAGTAGTATTGGTCAGCCCACCCAGCCCCAGCATTTT. Protein sequence: CASSIGQPTQPQHF.

Only a few counts were recorded for this clonotype. The chain has TRBV7-8 and TRBJ1-1; D ambiguous. The germline gives CDR1 SGHVS, CDR2 FQNEAQ. The CDR3 loop spans 17 amino acids. Deletions cut 5 bases from V and 0 bases from J, with 19 bases between. CDR3 DNA: TGTGCCAGCAGCCTATTGGACGCCATCCCCATGAACACTGAAGCTTTCTTT. This sequence encodes CASSLLDAIPMNTEAFF.

This chain uses TRBV28 with TRBJ2-3, with D unclear. The CDR3 extends over 12 amino acids. Germline V CDR1 and CDR2: MDHEN, SYDVKM. Between the trimmed V and J ends, which lost 11 bases and 1 base, there was a span of 10 bases. CDR3 protein: CAGGWGTDTQYF. The CDR3 DNA follows: TGTGCCGGCGGCTGGGGCACAGATACGCAGTATTTT.

This clonotype has a count of ten or more. The chain uses TRBV7-9 and TRBJ2-7, with 7 bases matching TRBD1. The germline gives CDR1 SEHNR, CDR2 FQNEAQ (reference sequence). With V trimmed by 3 bases and J by 3 bases, 5 bases remained unmatched. This CDR3 is built from 14 residues. CDR3 amino acids: CASSFLQGRYEQYF. In DNA, the CDR3 is TGTGCCAGCAGCTTCCTACAGGGGCGCTACGAGCAGTACTTC.

About this clonotype: Since a much larger clone is just one base distant, this may be a read error. The chain carries TRBV28 and TRBJ2-1, with a weak D call TRBD2 (7 bases). Looked up from germline, CDR1 is MDHEN and CDR2 is SYDVKM. The CDR3 totals 17 residues. Trimming shortened V by 2 bases and J by 1 base, and 15 bases separated the two germline ends. CDR3 sequence (DNA): TGTGCCAGCAGTTTAGGGGTGGGAGGGGGGTCCTACAATGAGCAGTTCTTC. It specifies CASSLGVGGGSYNEQFF.

In its sample, this clonotype was seen many times. The chain employs TRBV30 and TRBJ2-5; TRBD1 matches at 7 bases. From germline, CDR1 is GTSNPN and CDR2 SVGIG (reference sequence). This CDR3 comprises 14 residues. Germline trimming cut 7 bases from V and 4 bases from J; bases unmatched to any gene: 12. The CDR3 DNA reads as TGTGCCTTTGACAGGGAAGGGTCAGGAGAGACCCAGTACTTC. Translating gives CAFDREGSGETQYF.

Turning to this clonotype: This could be a read error, since a much larger clone is one nucleotide away. DNA of the CDR3: TGTGCCATCAGTGAGCAGGGCGGACAAGAGACCCAGTACTTC. Translation: CAISEQGGQETQYF. V is TRBV10-3 and J is TRBJ2-5, with D possibly matching TRBD1 (5 bases). Germline CDR1 is ENHRY and CDR2 is SYGVKD. The CDR3 totals 14 residues. Trimming took 2 bases from V and 2 from J, leaving 9 bases between them.

This clonotype has ten or more counts. DNA of the CDR3: TGTGCCAGCAGCTTAATCCGCGGTCCCTTGAGCAATCAGCCCCAGCATTTT. Translated: CASSLIRGPLSNQPQHF. The chain is built from TRBV7-8 and TRBJ1-5, with D unresolved. V lost 2 bases, J lost 1 base, and 15 bases lay in between. This CDR3 comprises 17 residues. CDR1 is SGHVS, CDR2 FQNEAQ, per germline.

Many counts were recorded for this clonotype. The V call is TRBV7-9, the J call TRBJ2-5, with TRBD2 identical over 9 bases. This CDR3 contains 16 residues. After removal of 5 bases from V and 6 bases from J, the junction contained 13 bases not matched to a gene. CDR1 is SEHNR, CDR2 FQNEAQ, per germline (reference sequence). The CDR3 spells CASSAEGGGLAQTQYF. Written as DNA, the CDR3 is TGTGCCAGCAGCGCAGAGGGGGGGGGACTAGCCCAGACCCAGTACTTC. Supplemented by reference TRBV7-9 and TRBJ2-5, the full variable domain reads DTGVSQNPRHKITKRGQNVTFRCDPISEHNRLYWYRQTLGQGPEFLTYFQNEAQLEKSRLLSDRFSAERPKGSFSTLEIQRTEQGDSAMYLCASSAEGGGLAQTQYFGPGTRLLVL.

This clonotype was counted ten times or more. The rearrangement joins TRBV27 to TRBJ2-1; 9 nucleotides agree with TRBD1. The trim removed 4 bases at V and 2 bases at J, leaving 3 bases unmatched. The germline gives CDR1 MNHEY, CDR2 SMNVEV (reference sequence). CDR3 length: 15 amino acids. The CDR3 spells CASSSGQGTYNEQFF. The CDR3 coding sequence is TGTGCCAGCAGTTCGGGACAGGGCACCTACAATGAGCAGTTCTTC.

The table lists this clonotype with a few counts. The rearrangement links TRBV9 to TRBJ2-2; D might be TRBD1 (6 bases). This CDR3 contains 14 residues. Germline V CDR1 and CDR2: SGDLS, YYNGEE. V gave up 1 base and J gave up 6 bases, with 10 bases separating them. For the CDR3, the DNA is TGTGCCAGCAGCGTACAGGGGTGGGCCGGGGAGCTGTTTTTT. Encoded protein: CASSVQGWAGELFF.

This clonotype was counted ten times or more. The rearrangement uses TRBV11-1 and TRBJ2-2; D not certain. The CDR3 runs 14 residues. The V and J ends lost 3 bases and 7 bases respectively, with 12 bases between them. Germline V lookup: CDR1 SGHAT, CDR2 FQDESV (reference sequence). The CDR3 reads CASSFRYAGGELFF. The CDR3 DNA reads TGTGCCAGCAGCTTCAGATATGCTGGCGGGGAGCTGTTTTTT.

V usage is TRBV5-5 and J usage is TRBJ1-4, with unresolved D. The length of the CDR3 is 15 residues. Looked up from germline, CDR1 is SGHKS and CDR2 is YYEKEE (reference sequence). Trimming took off 4 bases at V and 5 bases at J, with 15 bases between the two ends. CDR3: CASSPDEGGNEKLFF. As DNA, the CDR3 is TGTGCCAGCAGCCCGGATGAGGGAGGGAATGAAAAACTGTTTTTT.

This rearrangement joins TRBV19 to TRBJ1-5; D is unclear. Germline CDR1 and CDR2: LNHDA and SQIVND (reference sequence). V gave up 0 bases and J gave up 10 bases, with 7 bases separating them. This CDR3 has 12 residues. The CDR3 region has the DNA TGTGCCAGTAGTATAGAGGGGAACCCCCAGCATTTT. Translated: CASSIEGNPQHF.

In its sample, this clonotype was seen a few times. This clone may be a read error of a much larger clone one base away. The chain combines TRBV2 with TRBJ2-7; maybe TRBD1 (5 bases). The germline V and J ends were trimmed by 3 bases and 0 bases, with 12 bases remaining between them. Germline V gene data show CDR1 as SNHLY and CDR2 as FYNNEI. The CDR3 has 15 residues. CDR3 sequence (DNA): TGTGCCAGCAGTGACCTCAGGGCCAGCTCCTACGAGCAGTACTTC. Amino acid sequence: CASSDLRASSYEQYF. The full variable domain, its missing parts supplied by reference TRBV2 and TRBJ2-7, is EPEVTQTPSHQVTQMGQEVILRCVPISNHLYFYWYRQILGQKVEFLVSFYNNEISEKSEIFDDQFSVERPDGSNFTLKIRSTKLEDSAMYFCASSDLRASSYEQYFGPGTRLTVT.

This clonotype was observed at least ten times. The chain carries TRBV3-1 and TRBJ2-7, with 7 bases lining up with TRBD2. The ends lost 1 base at V and 6 bases at J; junction bases unmatched: 3. The CDR3 covers 13 residues. Germline assignment: CDR1 LGHDT and CDR2 YNNKEL (reference sequence). The DNA of the CDR3 is TGTGCCAGCAGCCAAGGCCCGGGGGGCGAGCAGTACTTC. This translates into CASSQGPGGEQYF.

This clonotype turned up a few times. The V call is TRBV7-8, the J call TRBJ2-1; D gene uncertain. The germline gives CDR1 SGHVS, CDR2 FQNEAQ. Trimming cost V 5 bases and J 12 bases, with 20 bases left between them. CDR3 length: 14 amino acids. The CDR3 sequence is CASSKSAAVEWQFF. The CDR3 DNA follows: TGTGCCAGCAGCAAAAGCGCTGCCGTCGAATGGCAGTTCTTC.

The V gene is TRBV6-2 or TRBV6-3, the J gene TRBJ2-2; tentative D call: TRBD2 (6 bases). Trimming stripped 10 bases from V and 5 bases from J, with 11 bases between. CDR1 and CDR2 from the germline V gene are MNHEY and SVGEGT. The CDR3 length is 12 residues. CDR3 residues: CAIRRATGELFF. CDR3 nucleotide sequence: TGTGCCATCCGGAGGGCTACCGGGGAGCTGTTTTTT.